Following are 13 T cell receptor beta chains from one sample sequenced in a study of sequential checkpoint blockade in melanoma. Treatment denoted: randomized to nivolumab then ipilimumab (arm A) or the reverse (arm B). TCRdb's table, derived via immunoSEQ multiplex PCR, lists solely in-frame clones and lacks some. The data show around 30,000 clones, 75% to 90% seen once. The sequencing here drew on CD8+ T cells sorted from blood (inferred from file names), taken from a patient given nivolumab and ipilimumab in sequence. The source is a human donor with melanoma.

This chain links TRBV7-2 with TRBJ2-6, with a weak D call TRBD1 (6 bases). Germline V gene lookup returns CDR1 SGHTA and CDR2 FQGNSA. V lost 0 bases and J lost 4, with 22 bases in between. This CDR3 spans 20 amino acids. The CDR3: CASSLARFGRGQAGANVLTF. CDR3 DNA sequence: TGTGCCAGCAGCTTAGCGCGATTTGGCAGGGGCCAAGCAGGGGCCAACGTCCTGACTTTC.

The V call is TRBV5-6, the J call TRBJ2-7; D is perhaps TRBD1 (5 bases). V was trimmed by 0 bases and J by 3 bases, leaving 10 bases between them. The CDR3 has 14 amino acids. CDR1 is SGHDT, CDR2 YYEEEE, per germline. The CDR3 nucleotides read TGTGCCAGCAGCTTGGGAGACAGTTTCTACGAGCAGTACTTC. Translation gives CASSLGDSFYEQYF.

The chain carries TRBV4-3 and TRBJ2-7; 10 bases match TRBD1. Germline trimming cut 0 bases from V and 3 bases from J; bases unmatched to any gene: 2. In germline, CDR1 is LGHNA, CDR2 YSLEER. CDR3 length equals 15 residues. The CDR3 DNA follows: TGCGCCAGCAGCCAAGACGACAGGGGGCTCTACGAGCAGTACTTC. It codes for CASSQDDRGLYEQYF.

CDR3 sequence reads: CASSQTSGRNYEQFF. The CDR3, as DNA: TGTGCCAGCAGCCAGACTAGCGGGAGGAATTATGAGCAGTTCTTC. The V and J genes are TRBV7-2 and TRBJ2-1; TRBD2 aligns across 13 bases. The CDR3 covers 15 residues. Germline trimming cut 5 bases from V and 8 bases from J; bases unmatched to any gene: 6. The germline V gene encodes CDR1 SGHTA and CDR2 FQGNSA.

CDR3 amino acids: CASSLGQGLSSLTYGYTF. CDR3 DNA sequence: TGTGCCAGCAGCCTAGGACAGGGCCTAAGTAGCCTTACATATGGCTACACCTTC. The rearrangement joins TRBV2 to TRBJ1-2, with 8 bases identical to TRBD1. With V trimmed by 6 bases and J by 5 bases, 20 bases remained unmatched. Germline V gives CDR1 SNHLY, CDR2 FYNNEI. The CDR3 loop spans 18 amino acids.

This clone was observed a handful of times. The V and J genes are TRBV6-1 and TRBJ2-5, with 9 bases aligning to TRBD1. The germline CDR1 and CDR2 sequences are MNHNS and SASEGT. With V trimmed by 5 bases and J by 5 bases, 6 bases remained unmatched. The length of the CDR3 is 14 residues. CDR3 amino acids: CASSPTGGIETQYF. CDR3 coding DNA: TGTGCCAGCAGTCCAACAGGGGGCATTGAGACCCAGTACTTC.

Worth noting for this clone: Other DNA variants within this sample encode the same CDR3. The V and J genes are TRBV18 and TRBJ1-2; 8 bases map to TRBD1. V trimming: 3 bases; J trimming: 4 bases; junction bases outside the gene matches: 1. This CDR3 comprises 13 residues. Germline loops: CDR1 KGHSH, CDR2 LQKENI. CDR3 nucleotide sequence: TGTGCCAGCTCACCCAGGGGGCCCTATGGCTACACCTTC. It codes for CASSPRGPYGYTF.

The CDR3 sequence is CASSQIHRASTDTQYF. CDR3 nucleotide sequence: TGCGCCAGCAGCCAAATTCACCGAGCTAGCACAGATACGCAGTATTTT. This chain connects TRBV4-3 to TRBJ2-3; D not certain. CDR3 length: 16 residues. Germline V gives CDR1 LGHNA, CDR2 YSLEER. V dropped 2 bases and J dropped 0 bases, with 12 bases sitting between them.

V and J are TRBV29-1 and TRBJ2-3; D gene uncertain. V lost 1 base and J 2 bases, leaving 4 bases between the germline ends. CDR1 and CDR2 (germline): SQVTM, ANQGSEA. This CDR3 is 12 amino acids long. The DNA for the CDR3 is TGCAGCGTTGAAGTATTCACAGATACGCAGTATTTT. Protein: CSVEVFTDTQYF.

V and J are TRBV7-9 and TRBJ2-7; weak D call: TRBD2 (5 bases). CDR1 is SEHNR, CDR2 FQNEAQ, per germline (reference sequence). V was cut by 5 bases and J by 3 bases, with 11 bases left in between. This CDR3 has 13 residues. Written as DNA, the CDR3 is TGTGCCAGCAGCCCCGGGGTCCGCTACGAGCAGTACTTC. Translated: CASSPGVRYEQYF.

The chain recombines TRBV6-1 with TRBJ2-5; 10 nucleotides match TRBD1. CDR1 is MNHNS, CDR2 SASEGT, per germline. V trimming: 6 bases; J trimming: 5 bases; junction bases outside the gene matches: 6. The CDR3 spans 14 residues. The chain's CDR3 is CASRGTGEVETQYF. For the CDR3, the DNA is TGTGCCAGCAGGGGGACAGGGGAAGTGGAGACCCAGTACTTC.

V usage is TRBV6-6 and J usage is TRBJ1-5; D remains ambiguous. Trimming removed 8 bases at V and 6 bases at J, with 5 bases between. Germline lookup yields CDR1 MNHNY and CDR2 SVGAGI (reference sequence). CDR3 length: 10 residues. The CDR3 DNA reads TGTGCCAGCGACTTTCAGCCCCAGCATTTT. Its protein is CASDFQPQHF.

The chain uses TRBV28 and TRBJ1-2; 7 bases line up with TRBD1. The V gene's germline CDR1 is MDHEN and CDR2 SYDVKM. V lost 3 bases, J lost 0 bases, and 4 bases stayed unmatched. The length of the CDR3 is 15 residues. The CDR3, as DNA: TGTGCCAGCAGTTTGAGGCAGGGGGCTAACTATGGCTACACCTTC. This sequence encodes CASSLRQGANYGYTF.